This T cell receptor (beta chain) was sequenced for a study of blood T cell repertoires in COVID-19. Across the whole study: Collection of acute and convalescent COVID-19 samples took place in the United States, Italy and Spain.

As handled by the study authors: The assay estimated nucleated cells by amplifying reference gene primers. Sequenced by immunoSEQ multiplex PCR; TCRdb stores in-frame clones only, minus some. That table furnishes V, J and clone size, whereas the DNA furnished D and trimming. The table lists around 90,000 clones, about 82% of them singletons. Sample: peripheral blood. This clonotype was obtained from a woman in her 70s with active or convalescent COVID-19.

CDR3 coding DNA: TGCGCCAGCAGCCAAGCCTCGCTAGGGGCGCTCACTGAAGCTTTCTTT. It is translated as CASSQASLGALTEAFF. The gene calls are TRBV4-1 and TRBJ1-1; tentative D call: TRBD1 (5 bases). Looked up from germline, CDR1 is MGHRA and CDR2 is YSYEKL. V lost 1 base, J lost 4 bases, and 16 bases lay in between. The CDR3 runs 16 residues.